This T cell receptor (beta chain) was documented in a study of blood T cells in healthy people across ages. With regard to this clonotype: Given a much more abundant clone one base away, this may be a read error.

Combining a sample-barcoded 5' primer with a J-beta primer mix, a second PCR ran for roughly 7 to 12 cycles. Each CDR3 protein gets one entry after TCRdb re-called the 5' RACE reads with MiXCR. The sample records fewer than 2 million distinct CDR3 sequences, 30% to 40% being singletons. Every donor gave about 9 milliliters of peripheral blood. Samples each had at least 6 micrograms of total RNA extracted. The receptor was isolated from a human donor in good health. Sequenced: blood.

The DNA for the CDR3 is TGCAGCGCGTCCAAAGGGGGTAGTATTGAAGCTTTCTTT. As protein: CSASKGGSIEAFF. The V gene is TRBV29-1, the J gene TRBJ1-1, with TRBD1 as a possible D gene (6 bases). Trimming took 7 bases from V and 7 from J, leaving 19 bases between them. This CDR3 has 13 amino acids. Germline lookup yields CDR1 SQVTM and CDR2 ANQGSEA.